This T cell receptor beta chain appears in the sequencing data of a study of blood T cell repertoires in COVID-19. About the research overall: The cDNA or gDNA used as material had been derived from T cells, B-cell-depleted T cells, or PBMCs.

Original processing methods: Reference gene primer amplification gave estimated nucleated cell counts. Data came from immunoSEQ multiplex PCR; TCRdb stores just in-frame clones and leaves some out. V, J and clone size are taken as reported in that table, and D and trimming were inferred from the DNA itself. Among roughly 18,000 clones listed, under 90% were seen once. The germline gives CDR1 SEHNR, CDR2 FQNEAQ (reference sequence). The CDR3 length is 16 residues. Trimming took off 2 bases at V and 4 bases at J, with 12 bases between the two ends. This sequence originates from an older man with acute or convalescent COVID-19. Sequencing input: peripheral blood. This rearrangement joins TRBV7-9 to TRBJ2-6; D uncertain. The CDR3 DNA sequence: TGTGCCAGCAGCTTAAGAACTCGTGTAGGGGCCAACGTCCTGACTTTC. Amino acids: CASSLRTRVGANVLTF.